This T cell receptor (beta chain) was identified during a study of glioma-infiltrating T cells (dated by TCRdb to the mid-2010s). Looking at the study overall: Glioma tissue, non-neoplastic brain tissue and matched peripheral blood mononuclear cells were used as sources from which TCR alpha- and beta-chain repertoires were sequenced. To measure divergence between tissue and blood T-cell populations, each tissue-infiltrating repertoire was compared with the peripheral blood repertoire of the same patient. Three low-grade glioma patients, fewer than 10 primary glioblastoma patients and three non-glioma patients contributing non-neoplastic brain tissue were included in the paired cohort.

The research as a whole found: Very few CDR3 sequences were shared between tissue and blood, attributed to high CDR3 diversity and limited sampling. Group comparisons were based on small numbers of patients: three non-neoplastic, three low-grade glioma and eight glioblastoma patients. In non-neoplastic patients, VJ-independent divergence between tissue and blood fell below expectation, whereas in all gliomas, and especially in low-grade gliomas, the divergence rose above expectation.

TCR alpha and beta CDR3 regions were amplified with the iRepertoire nested amplicon-rescue multiplex PCR (arm-PCR) platform from RNA. One-step reverse transcription and amplification used about 95-400 ng of tissue mRNA or PBMC total RNA as input. Following bead purification, Illumina adapters were added by a secondary multiplex PCR, and the libraries were gel-purified between 200 and 400 bp. Internal 6-nucleotide barcodes were carried by the libraries and were used for demultiplexing. Sequencing of libraries was performed on an Illumina MiSeq with 2x220 or 2x250 nucleotide paired-end reads. On the study's bioinformatics: FLASH 1.2.11 was used to merge paired reads, and BWA-MEM then aligned the reads to the GRCh37 human genome before TRA and TRB reads were extracted. An IMGT-derived reference of cassette sequences and CDR3 motifs, with pseudogenes included, was used for V and J assignment. Reads were translated in three frames, and productive CDR3s were defined as those with a C...FGXG motif and no stop codons. A clonotype was defined as a unique combination of a V-J cassette pair and a CDR3 amino acid sequence. Filtering of reads was based on Hamming distance, with the threshold set by the sequence error rate of each sample in mapped regions. TCRdb applied fastp at Q25 and MiXCR to the public reads, then kept only in-frame beta chains. One record per CDR3 amino acid sequence lists the most common genes and DNA. The V and J calls, along with clone size, are taken from TCRdb and not from the paper's own processing. The sample data list 160,000 or so distinct CDR3 sequences, and around 45% of these were observed just once. The ten biggest clones cover roughly 5.2% of the sample.

This clonotype was observed many times. Its antigen is not yet known. Base qualities are missing; no much larger clone stands one base away. Sequencing was performed on glioma tissue, nonneoplastic brain tissue, or PBMCs (not recorded which). The clonotype comes from a human donor with low-grade glioma or glioblastoma, undergoing nonglioma brain surgery, or in good health (not recorded which).

This receptor carries the CDR3 CASSRTGAEAFF. The nucleotides are TGTGCCAGCAGTCGGACAGGGGCCGAAGCTTTCTTT. This chain is built from TRBV2 and TRBJ1-1; 9 central nucleotides agree with TRBD1. From the cysteine through the phenylalanine, the CDR3 covers 12 amino acids. Of all the DNA, just the CDR3 is kept, 36 bases in frame from base 1. The germline V gene provides CDR1 SNHLY and CDR2 FYNNEI. Trimming removed 5 bases from V and 8 bases from J; the gene matches leave 3 bases unexplained.